Following are 9 T cell receptor beta chains from one sample sequenced in a study of blood T cell repertoires in COVID-19. The data were produced by immunoSEQ multiplex PCR, yet TCRdb's version contains in-frame clones alone and is incomplete. In the table there are about 350,000 clones, approximately 90% of which are singletons. Material: peripheral blood. The receptors here all came from a woman between 18 and 30 years old who had recovered from COVID-19.

This clone was seen only once. The V and J genes are TRBV19 and TRBJ2-1, with 11 bases aligning to TRBD2. The CDR3 totals 16 residues. Per the germline V gene, CDR1 is LNHDA and CDR2 is SQIVND (reference sequence). V shed 5 bases and J 4 bases; nucleotides not matched to a gene: 7. The CDR3 loop reads CASSESTSGRYNEQFF. The DNA of the CDR3 is TGTGCCAGTAGTGAAAGTACTAGCGGGAGATACAATGAGCAGTTCTTC.

This chain joins TRBV6-2 or TRBV6-3 and TRBJ2-3; D remains unclear. The CDR3 has 13 amino acids. The ends were cut back, 6 bases at V and 4 bases at J, with 11 bases in the middle. CDR1 is MNHEY, CDR2 SVGEGT, per germline. CDR3 region: CASSLISADTQYF. The CDR3 region has the DNA TGTGCCAGCAGCTTAATTTCGGCAGATACGCAGTATTTT.

This rearrangement joins TRBV5-4 to TRBJ2-5, with TRBD2 matching over 12 bases. Germline CDR1 and CDR2: SGHNT and YYREEE (reference sequence). The CDR3 totals 15 residues. J was trimmed by 5 bases and V by 2 bases; bases with no gene match: 4. This CDR3 is CASSFGLAGGETQYF. In nucleotides, the CDR3 is TGTGCCAGCAGCTTTGGGCTAGCGGGAGGGGAGACCCAGTACTTC.

This sequence joins TRBV29-1 and TRBJ1-5; TRBD1 is a possible D gene (6 bases). This CDR3 region has 13 residues. Germline V gene lookup returns CDR1 SQVTM and CDR2 ANQGSEA. The germline V and J ends were trimmed by 7 bases and 3 bases, with 13 bases remaining between them. This CDR3 is CSARRTDNQPQHF. CDR3 in DNA: TGCAGCGCCAGAAGGACAGACAATCAGCCCCAGCATTTT.

The rearrangement links TRBV9 to TRBJ1-2; a weak D match, TRBD1 (5 bases). Germline CDR1 SGDLS, CDR2 YYNGEE. The CDR3 spans 18 residues. V lost 0 bases to trimming and J lost 3 bases, with 21 bases between them. The CDR3 DNA is TGTGCCAGCAGCGTAGCTCGGTCGATCACTCGGGACTACTATGGCTACACCTTC. Its translation: CASSVARSITRDYYGYTF.

The CDR3 nucleotides are TGTGCCAGCTCACCCGGGACAGGCGGTTGGGGCTACACCTTC. It translates to CASSPGTGGWGYTF. The chain carries TRBV18 and TRBJ1-2, with TRBD1 matching 8 bases. The junction had 8 bases not matched to a gene; V was cut back by 3 bases and J by 8 bases. Germline values: CDR1 KGHSH, CDR2 LQKENI. The CDR3 runs to 14 residues.

The genes are TRBV13 and TRBJ2-3; TRBD2 agrees at 7 bases. V lost 4 bases, J lost 8 bases, and 3 bases stayed unmatched. CDR1 is PRHDT, CDR2 FYEKMQ, per germline (reference sequence). The CDR3 is 12 residues long. The CDR3 is CASSYGEGTQYF. In DNA, the CDR3 is TGTGCCAGCAGCTATGGGGAGGGTACGCAGTATTTT.

The J gene is TRBJ2-1, the V gene TRBV28, with D maybe TRBD2 (6 bases). The CDR3 consists of 15 residues. Trimming removed 3 bases from V and 7 bases from J, with 16 bases in between. Germline V gene data show CDR1 as MDHEN and CDR2 as SYDVKM. The CDR3: CASSFGRGLGNEQFF. The DNA for the CDR3 is TGTGCCAGCAGTTTCGGGCGGGGTTTAGGAAATGAGCAGTTCTTC.

This chain joins TRBV7-8 and TRBJ2-5, with 15 positions matching TRBD2. Germline lookup yields CDR1 SGHVS and CDR2 FQNEAQ. This CDR3 comprises 16 residues. J was trimmed by 4 bases and V by 5 bases; bases with no gene match: 5. The CDR3 DNA sequence: TGTGCCAGCAGCCCCGGACTAGCGGGAGGGCCAGAGACCCAGTACTTC. It encodes CASSPGLAGGPETQYF.